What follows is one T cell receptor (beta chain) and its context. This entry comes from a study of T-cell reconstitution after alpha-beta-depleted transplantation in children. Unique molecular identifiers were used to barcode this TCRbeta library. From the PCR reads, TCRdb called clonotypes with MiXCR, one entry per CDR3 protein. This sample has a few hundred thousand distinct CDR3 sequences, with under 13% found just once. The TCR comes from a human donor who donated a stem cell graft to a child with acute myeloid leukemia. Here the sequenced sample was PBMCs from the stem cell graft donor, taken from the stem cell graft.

The CDR3 DNA sequence: TGCAGCGTTGTGGGACACATTGGAGGGGCCCAGCATTTT. This encodes CSVVGHIGGAQHF. The V gene is TRBV29-1, the J gene TRBJ1-5; possibly TRBD1 for D (6 bases). V lost 4 bases, J lost 11 bases, and 18 bases lay in between. There are 13 residues in the CDR3. Looked up from germline, CDR1 is SQVTM and CDR2 is ANQGSEA.